The 16 T cell receptor beta chains reported below all come from one sample, sequenced in a study of beta chain features in type 1 diabetes. All of the isolated RNA was reverse transcribed, so expressed TCRB transcripts were sequenced. The data were produced by immunoSEQ multiplex PCR, yet TCRdb's version contains in-frame clones alone and is incomplete. Counted here are 250,000 or so clones, 25% to 30% occurring once; the ten biggest clones make up roughly 4%. The specimen was central memory CD4+ T cells from blood. The origin of the receptors is a young man in good health.

This clone was detected only a few times. This sample includes further DNA sequences coding for the same CDR3. This chain links TRBV18 with TRBJ2-3; D remains ambiguous. Germline V gives CDR1 KGHSH, CDR2 LQKENI. The CDR3 is 11 residues long. Trimming stripped 3 bases from V and 6 bases from J, with 4 bases between. The chain's CDR3 is CASSPGDTQYF. The CDR3 DNA follows: TGTGCCAGCTCACCTGGGGATACGCAGTATTTT.

Comment on this clone: This likely traces to a read error, being one base from a far larger clone. The chain uses TRBV7-2 and TRBJ2-1; the D is unclear. CDR1 and CDR2 from the germline V gene are SGHTA and FQGNSA. The CDR3 is 11 amino acids. Trimming cost V 3 bases and J 3 bases, with 0 bases left between them. CDR3 sequence (DNA): TGTGCCAGCAGCTTCTACAATGAGCAGTTCTTC. Protein product: CASSFYNEQFF.

This clone was observed a few times. This rearrangement joins TRBV29-1 to TRBJ1-5, with a weak D call TRBD1 (5 bases). This CDR3 is 13 amino acids long. Germline lookup yields CDR1 SQVTM and CDR2 ANQGSEA. V lost 3 bases to trimming and J lost 7 bases, with 13 bases between them. CDR3 protein: CSVDFGGSQPQHF. The CDR3 DNA reads TGCAGCGTTGATTTCGGGGGTTCCCAGCCCCAGCATTTT.

This clone was picked up a small number of times. The CDR3 sequence: CASSQFETQYF. As DNA, the CDR3 is TGTGCCAGCAGCCAATTCGAGACCCAGTACTTC. The chain links TRBV6-5 to TRBJ2-5; D is unresolved. The V and J ends lost 6 bases and 5 bases respectively, with 7 bases between them. Germline V CDR1 and CDR2: MNHEY, SVGAGI. This CDR3 is 11 amino acids long.

This chain links TRBV9 with TRBJ2-1; TRBD2 matches at 7 bases. There are 18 residues in the CDR3. After removal of 0 bases from V and 1 base from J, the junction contained 10 bases not matched to a gene. Germline V gene sequence: CDR1 SGDLS, CDR2 YYNGEE. CDR3 amino acids: CASSVVAASGKSYNEQFF. Here the CDR3 DNA reads TGTGCCAGCAGCGTAGTTGCGGCTAGCGGTAAATCCTACAATGAGCAGTTCTTC.

This clone has just a few counts. Other DNA sequences from this sample encode an identical CDR3 as well. The rearrangement links TRBV5-6 to TRBJ2-2, with D hard to call. The germline V and J ends were trimmed by 0 bases and 0 bases, with 6 bases remaining between them. Germline CDR1 is SGHDT and CDR2 is YYEEEE. The CDR3 covers 15 residues. CDR3: CASSLGGTNTGELFF. CDR3 coding DNA: TGTGCCAGCAGCTTGGGTGGCACGAACACCGGGGAGCTGTTTTTT.

This rearrangement joins TRBV6-5 to TRBJ2-7, with unresolved D. The CDR3 totals 13 residues. Looked up from germline, CDR1 is MNHEY and CDR2 is SVGAGI. The V end was cut by 4 bases, the J end by 1 base, with 8 bases between. The CDR3 region has the DNA TGTGCCAGCAGTTCGGTCGGATCCTACGAGCAGTACTTC. Amino acids: CASSSVGSYEQYF.

This clone was observed a handful of times. The V and J genes are TRBV7-8 and TRBJ2-1; 7 nucleotides match TRBD2. From germline, CDR1 is SGHVS and CDR2 FQNEAQ. J gave up 4 bases and V 5 bases, and 2 bases lay outside the gene matches. The CDR3 contains 13 residues. The CDR3 sequence is CASSPGGYNEQFF. CDR3 coding DNA: TGTGCCAGCAGCCCCGGGGGGTACAATGAGCAGTTCTTC. Full variable domain (missing parts from reference TRBV7-8 and TRBJ2-1): GAGVSQSPRYKVAKRGQDVALRCDPISGHVSLFWYQQALGQGPEFLTYFQNEAQLDKSGLPSDRFFAERPEGSVSTLKIQRTQQEDSAVYLCASSPGGYNEQFFGPGTRLTVL.

This clone was seen a few times. This rearrangement joins TRBV30 to TRBJ1-1; tentative D call: TRBD1 (5 bases). Trimming cost V 3 bases and J 6 bases, with 17 bases left between them. Germline CDR1 is GTSNPN and CDR2 is SVGIG (reference sequence). CDR3 length: 14 amino acids. For the CDR3, the DNA is TGTGCCTGGAGCGCCGACAGCTTGGCCCCTGAAGCTTTCTTT. As protein: CAWSADSLAPEAFF.

This clone was detected only a few times. The V call is TRBV6-5, the J call TRBJ2-3; D not certain. Germline CDR1 is MNHEY and CDR2 is SVGAGI. V gave up 3 bases and J gave up 4 bases, with 8 bases separating them. This CDR3 spans 13 amino acids. CDR3 amino acids: CASSYRGPDTQYF. Written as DNA, the CDR3 is TGTGCCAGCAGTTATCGAGGCCCAGATACGCAGTATTTT.

This rearrangement joins TRBV5-1 to TRBJ1-1; 8 positions match TRBD1. This CDR3 has 14 residues. The V gene's germline CDR1 is SGHRS and CDR2 YFSETQ. V shed 4 bases and J 3 bases; nucleotides not matched to a gene: 5. CDR3 DNA: TGCGCCAGCAGCGCCGGACAGGGCCACACTGAAGCTTTCTTT. Protein product: CASSAGQGHTEAFF.

The J gene is TRBJ1-1, the V gene TRBV6-5, with D possibly matching TRBD1 (5 bases). Trimming shortened V by 1 base and J by 8 bases, and 8 bases separated the two germline ends. CDR1 is MNHEY, CDR2 SVGAGI, per germline. The CDR3 spans 12 residues. The DNA for the CDR3 is TGTGCCAGCAGTTACTTTCCAGGGGAAGCTTTCTTT. Encoded protein: CASSYFPGEAFF.

The chain is built from TRBV7-2 and TRBJ1-1; D uncertain. The CDR3 runs to 14 residues. CDR1 SGHTA and CDR2 FQGNSA come from the germline V gene. V lost 7 bases and J lost 8, with 20 bases in between. The chain's CDR3 is CASTLDGQPREAFF. CDR3 nucleotide sequence: TGTGCCAGCACTCTCGACGGGCAGCCGAGGGAAGCTTTCTTT.

Only a few counts were recorded for this clone. V gene TRBV25-1 combines with J gene TRBJ2-7; D gene uncertain. Deletions cut 1 base from V and 1 base from J, with 11 bases between. Looked up from germline, CDR1 is MGHDK and CDR2 is SYGVNS. The CDR3 consists of 15 residues. In DNA form, the CDR3 reads TGTGCCAGCAGTGAATCCCTTTCCGGGTCCTACGAGCAGTACTTC. It specifies CASSESLSGSYEQYF.

This clone showed up just a few times. V usage is TRBV5-6 and J usage is TRBJ1-5, with a possible D match to TRBD1 (6 bases). V was cut by 1 base and J by 5 bases, with 16 bases left in between. CDR3 size: 16 residues. Germline lookup yields CDR1 SGHDT and CDR2 YYEEEE. CDR3 nucleotide sequence: TGTGCCAGCAGCTTGTTTAAGGGGGGGACCCATCAGCCCCAGCATTTT. Residues: CASSLFKGGTHQPQHF.

This sequence joins TRBV2 and TRBJ1-5; 9 positions match TRBD1. From germline, CDR1 is SNHLY and CDR2 FYNNEI. The CDR3 spans 14 residues. V dropped 6 bases and J dropped 6; count of bases not matched to a gene: 6. CDR3 DNA sequence: TGTGCCAGCAGGAGGGACAGGGAGGGTCAGCCCCAGCATTTT. This encodes CASRRDREGQPQHF. The full variable domain, its missing parts supplied by reference TRBV2 and TRBJ1-5, is EPEVTQTPSHQVTQMGQEVILRCVPISNHLYFYWYRQILGQKVEFLVSFYNNEISEKSEIFDDQFSVERPDGSNFTLKIRSTKLEDSAMYFCASRRDREGQPQHFGDGTRLSIL.